The 17 T cell receptor beta chains in this list originate from one sample, sequenced in a study of tissue T cells after allogeneic stem cell transplantation. The sample's time point: mouse harvest day 7 after allogeneic transplant. Each mouse received 10^7 T-cell-depleted marrow cells plus 10^6 splenic CD5+ T cells by tail vein. TCRdb's copy holds only in-frame clones and misses some; the assay was immunoSEQ multiplex PCR. The profile covers approximately 5,000 clones, with approximately 52% appearing a single time and over 6.5% taken by the ten largest. The specimen was gut tissue. Every receptor here comes from a female BALB/c mouse given C57BL/6 T cells with graft-versus-host disease after an allogeneic hematopoietic cell transplant.

As concerns this clone: Genes here carry mouse names. The read falls 1 residue short of the CDR3 end, and the missing part is taken from the germline J gene. The rearrangement joins TRBV3 to TRBJ2-3; 8 nucleotides match TRBD1. Trimming removed 3 bases from V and 2 bases from J; junction bases left unmatched: 4. CDR3 length: 15 residues. From germline, CDR1 is SNHLY and CDR2 FYNGKV (reference sequence). The CDR3 protein is CASSFRQGNAETLYF. The DNA read from the CDR3 is TGTGCCAGCAGCTTTCGACAGGGGAATGCAGAAACGCTGTAT.

Regarding this clone: The gene names here belong to mouse. The read comes to an end 1 residue before the CDR3 does, leaving the germline J gene to fill in the end. The J gene is TRBJ2-5, the V gene TRBV13-2, with 8 bases identical to TRBD2. This CDR3 is built from 15 residues. V trimming: 3 bases; J trimming: 0 bases; junction bases outside the gene matches: 3. Germline-derived CDR1 and CDR2 are NNHNN and SYGAGS (reference sequence). The CDR3: CASGAGGLNQDTQYF. The sequenced part of the CDR3 DNA is TGTGCCAGCGGTGCTGGGGGGCTTAACCAAGACACCCAGTAC.

This clone was picked up one time. Mouse names are used for the genes. The sequence runs out 1 residue before the end of the CDR3; the remainder is reconstructed from the germline J gene. The chain combines TRBV12-1 with TRBJ2-5; the match to TRBD2 covers 8 bases. Germline CDR1 and CDR2: SGHSN and HYEKVE. The CDR3 extends over 14 amino acids. The trim removed 0 bases at V and 7 bases at J, leaving 5 bases unmatched. CDR3 DNA, as far as it was read: TGTGCCAGCTCTCTCGGGGGGGGCGGGCACACCCAGTAC. It encodes CASSLGGGGHTQY. Given in full, the CDR3 is CASSLGGGGHTQYF.

Comments on this clone: The germline and genes are mouse ones. The read ends 1 residue before the CDR3 terminus; that terminus is restored from the germline J gene. This rearrangement joins TRBV26 to TRBJ1-4; D remains unclear. CDR1 KGHPV and CDR2 FQNQEV come from the germline V gene (reference sequence). The V end was cut by 5 bases, the J end by 7 bases, with 5 bases between. The CDR3 loop spans 11 amino acids. The part of the CDR3 DNA that was read is TGTGCCAGCAGTGCAGGCGAAAGATTATTT. The encoded protein is CASSAGERLF. The CDR3 in full is CASSAGERLFF.

A few counts support this clone. The gene names here belong to mouse. Coverage ceases 1 residue before the CDR3 finishes, and the germline J gene fills in the end. This chain links TRBV23 with TRBJ2-4. The CDR3 is made up of 14 amino acids. From germline, CDR1 is KGHTA and CDR2 FQNQQP. The sequenced part of the CDR3 DNA is TGCTCCAGCAGTCAATCGATTAGTCAAAACACCTTGTAC. Protein sequence: CSSSQSISQNTLY. The CDR3 in full is CSSSQSISQNTLYF.

Regarding this clone: Germline and genes: mouse. The read terminates 1 residue before the CDR3 end, so the remaining end is supplied by the germline J gene. The chain combines TRBV12-1 with TRBJ2-3; no clear D gene. V lost 0 bases and J 0 bases, leaving 3 bases between the germline ends. The CDR3 length is 13 residues. From germline, CDR1 is SGHSN and CDR2 HYEKVE. This CDR3 reads CASSLESAETLYF. The CDR3 bases that were read are TGTGCCAGCTCTCTCGAGAGTGCAGAAACGCTGTAT.

Notes on this clone: Gene names refer to mouse genes. The DNA ends 1 residue before the CDR3 does, and the rest of the CDR3 is filled in from the germline J gene. This chain connects TRBV26 to TRBJ1-1, with 7 bases matching TRBD1. Germline values: CDR1 KGHPV, CDR2 FQNQEV (reference sequence). The CDR3 is 14 amino acids. The ends lost 4 bases at V and 1 base at J; junction bases unmatched: 3. CDR3 DNA, as far as it was read: TGTGCCAGCAGTCGCAGGGGGGGAAACACAGAAGTCTTC. It yields the protein CASSRRGGNTEVF. Given in full, the CDR3 is CASSRRGGNTEVFF. Full variable domain (remainder filled in from reference TRBV26 and TRBJ1-1): NSKVIQTPRYLVKGQGQKAKMRCIPEKGHPVVFWYQQNKNNEFKFLINFQNQEVLQQIDMTEKRFSAECPSNSPCSLEIQSSEAGDSALYLCASSRRGGNTEVFFGKGTRLTVV.

This clone has only a few counts. The gene names here belong to mouse. The CDR3 DNA, read in part, is TGTGCCAGCGGGCGGACAGGGGAGTTTGGCGAAAGATTATTT. Translated: CASGRTGEFGERLF. The entire CDR3 sequence reads CASGRTGEFGERLFF. The rearrangement uses TRBV13-2 and TRBJ1-4, with 9 nucleotides matching TRBD1. The DNA ends 1 residue before the CDR3 does, and the rest of the CDR3 is filled in from the germline J gene. The J segment lost 7 bases and the V segment lost 5 bases, leaving 9 bases of the junction unmatched. This CDR3 contains 15 residues. CDR1 NNHNN and CDR2 SYGAGS come from the germline V gene (reference sequence).

By frequency in the sample, this clone is large. Germline and genes: mouse. The read falls 1 residue short of the CDR3 end, and the missing part is taken from the germline J gene. This chain links TRBV12-1 with TRBJ2-7; TRBD2 matches 10 bases. Trimming took 0 bases from V and 7 from J; bases not matched to a gene: 2. The CDR3 length is 13 residues. In germline, CDR1 is SGHSN, CDR2 HYEKVE. CDR3 DNA (partial): TGTGCCAGCTCTCTCAACTGGGGGGGAGAACAGTAC. Translation: CASSLNWGGEQY. The whole CDR3 sequence is CASSLNWGGEQYF.

Only a few counts were recorded for this clone. Gene names denote mouse genes. Read coverage stops 1 residue before the CDR3 terminus; the germline J gene supplies the remainder. This chain connects TRBV12-2 to TRBJ2-7; TRBD2 matches 10 bases. Trimming took 3 bases from V and 6 from J; bases not matched to a gene: 4. The germline CDR1 and CDR2 sequences are SGHLS and HYDKME. The CDR3 has 13 amino acids. The CDR3 is CASSSDWGVEQYF. The CDR3 bases that were read are TGTGCCAGCTCTTCCGACTGGGGGGTTGAACAGTAC.

On this clone: The listed genes are named as in mouse. Read data end 1 residue before the CDR3 end; the end is taken from the germline J gene. V and J are TRBV26 and TRBJ2-5; D uncertain. This CDR3 is 13 amino acids long. V dropped 4 bases and J dropped 0 bases, with 5 bases sitting between them. The V gene's germline CDR1 is KGHPV and CDR2 FQNQEV (reference sequence). The DNA read from the CDR3 is TGTGCCAGCAGTCAGAATAACCAAGACACCCAGTAC. Protein sequence: CASSQNNQDTQY. The full CDR3 sequence reads CASSQNNQDTQYF.

Relative to its sample, this clone is medium-sized. Gene labels here are mouse ones. The sequenced fragment ends 1 residue before the CDR3 boundary, so the rest is inferred from the germline J gene. V and J are TRBV29 and TRBJ1-3; possibly TRBD1 for D (6 bases). The V gene lost 7 bases and the J gene lost 4 bases, with 14 bases spanning the gap. The CDR3 is 14 residues long. Germline lookup yields CDR1 MSHET and CDR2 SYDVDS. The CDR3 loop reads CASTPNRAGNTLYF. Incomplete CDR3 DNA: TGTGCTAGCACCCCTAACAGGGCGGGAAATACGCTCTAT.

Judged by abundance, this clone is large. Mouse names are used for the genes. The read finishes 1 residue shy of the CDR3 end, and the germline J gene is used to complete it. The chain has TRBV14 and TRBJ2-7, with no clear D. This CDR3 is 11 amino acids long. V was shortened by 2 bases and J by 4 bases, with 4 bases between the two germline ends. The germline V gene encodes CDR1 SGHDT and CDR2 FRDEAV. Partial CDR3 DNA: TGTGCCAGCAGTTTTGGGTATGAACAGTAC. Translation: CASSFGYEQY. The CDR3 reads in full as CASSFGYEQYF. The whole variable domain, remainder taken from reference TRBV14 and TRBJ2-7, is EAGVTQSPRYAVLQEGQAVSFWCDPISGHDTLYWYQQPRDQGPQLLVYFRDEAVIDNSQLPSDRFSAVRPKGTNSTLKIQSAKQGDTATYLCASSFGYEQYFGPGTRLTVL.

This clone qualifies as medium-sized (0.01 to 0.1%). Any gene name here is a mouse gene name. The CDR3 loop is CASGPGPQNTLYF. The sequenced CDR3 bases are TGTGCCAGCGGCCCGGGACCTCAAAACACCTTGTAC. This rearrangement joins TRBV13-2 to TRBJ2-4; possibly TRBD1 or TRBD2 for D (5 bases each). The missing CDR3 end, 1 residue past where the read stops, is filled in from the germline J gene. The CDR3 length is 13 residues. Germline CDR1 is NNHNN and CDR2 is SYGAGS (reference sequence). The germline V and J ends were trimmed by 5 bases and 2 bases, with 9 bases remaining between them.

This clone qualifies as large. The genes and germline here are from mouse. The read gets to within 1 residue of the CDR3 end, and the germline J gene fills in the rest. J is TRBJ2-1 and V is TRBV16; 8 nucleotides line up with TRBD1. Germline CDR1 reads SGHSA; CDR2 reads FRNQAP. This CDR3 has 15 amino acids. Trimming took 5 bases from V and 5 from J; bases not matched to a gene: 8. The CDR3 bases that were read are TGTGCAAGCAGCCCCCGGGACAGGAGAGATGCTGAGCAGTTC. Encoded protein: CASSPRDRRDAEQF. The complete CDR3 reads CASSPRDRRDAEQFF.

To note about this clone: Gene names follow the mouse nomenclature. Read coverage stops 1 residue before the CDR3 terminus; the germline J gene supplies the remainder. The chain carries TRBV24 and TRBJ1-4, with 7 bases aligning to TRBD1. Germline V gene data show CDR1 as KGHTA and CDR2 as FRNEEI. J was trimmed by 4 bases and V by 5 bases; bases with no gene match: 1. The CDR3 is 13 amino acids. The CDR3 protein is CASSGTVNERLFF. Partial CDR3 DNA: TGTGCCAGCAGTGGGACAGTCAACGAAAGATTATTT.

Concerning this clone itself: Mouse gene names apply. The read ends 1 residue before the CDR3 terminus; that terminus is restored from the germline J gene. The chain recombines TRBV23 with TRBJ2-7; TRBD2, the table's D call, was not compared with the DNA. This CDR3 region has 15 residues. CDR1 is KGHTA, CDR2 FQNQQP, per germline. The CDR3 sequence: CSSSYDWGSSYEQYF. The sequenced part of the CDR3 DNA is TGCTCCAGCAGTTACGACTGGGGTAGCTCCTATGAACAGTAC.